These 20 T cell receptor beta chains share one sample of origin, sequenced in a study of T-cell reconstitution after alpha-beta-depleted transplantation in children. During its preparation, the TCRbeta library received unique molecular identifiers. TCRdb passed the PCR reads through MiXCR, listing each CDR3 protein once. The sample shows about 980,000 distinct CDR3 sequences, around 30% of them seen only once. The sequences come from PBMCs, mostly from graft donor cells, collected 360 days after TCRalphabeta/CD19-depleted stem cell transplant. The receptor set was obtained from a boy in the first two years of life who had a stem cell transplant for SCID, so the T cells may come from the graft donor.

The rearrangement uses TRBV12-3 or TRBV12-4 and TRBJ1-1; TRBD1 is a possible D gene (5 bases). V was clipped by 8 bases and J by 1 base, with 20 bases between them. The length of the CDR3 is 16 residues. For the CDR3, the DNA is TGTGCCAGCGGCCCCGGCGGGTGGGGGACGAACACTGAAGCTTTCTTT. Its translation is CASGPGGWGTNTEAFF.

The chain has TRBV21-1 and TRBJ2-1; TRBD1 is the table's D call and was not checked against the DNA. TRBV21-1 is deemed a pseudogene. CDR3 length: 15 residues. CDR3 DNA sequence: TGTGCCAGCAGCAAAAAGGGTGACAGGGGTCATGAGCAGTTCTTC. Protein sequence: CASSKKGDRGHEQFF.

V usage is TRBV7-6 and J usage is TRBJ2-3; TRBD1 agrees at 7 bases. The CDR3 loop spans 15 amino acids. After removal of 4 bases from V and 2 bases from J, the junction contained 6 bases not matched to a gene. In germline, CDR1 is SGHVS, CDR2 FNYEAQ. The CDR3 spells CASSYRDSFTDTQYF. The CDR3 DNA reads TGTGCCAGCAGCTACCGGGACAGCTTCACAGATACGCAGTATTTT.

This rearrangement joins TRBV20-1 to TRBJ2-7; D is perhaps TRBD1 (6 bases). CDR1 and CDR2 from the germline V gene are DFQATT and SNEGSKA (reference sequence). Trimming removed 0 bases at V and 3 bases at J, with 12 bases between. This CDR3 region has 14 residues. The CDR3 DNA reads TGCAGTGCTAGAGATCTTGCCAGGGGCTACGAGCAGTACTTC. Its protein product is CSARDLARGYEQYF.

The V call is TRBV20-1, the J call TRBJ1-2, with D hard to call. CDR3 length: 16 amino acids. Germline V gene sequence: CDR1 DFQATT, CDR2 SNEGSKA (reference sequence). V was pared by 3 bases and J by 4 bases, with 21 bases between. Written as DNA, the CDR3 is TGCAGTGCTAGTGGCCCTCTGGCGACGCGGGGCTATGGCTACACCTTC. Translation gives CSASGPLATRGYGYTF.

This clonotype was seen a handful of times. This chain connects TRBV6-1 to TRBJ2-7, with TRBD2 matching 7 bases. Looked up from germline, CDR1 is MNHNS and CDR2 is SASEGT. V trimming: 5 bases; J trimming: 6 bases; junction bases outside the gene matches: 7. This CDR3 has 13 amino acids. The CDR3 nucleotides read TGTGCCAGCAGTAGGACCGGGGGGTTCGAGCAGTACTTC. This sequence encodes CASSRTGGFEQYF.

The chain combines TRBV6-5 with TRBJ2-4, with D unclear. CDR1 and CDR2 (germline): MNHEY, SVGAGI. The CDR3 is 15 amino acids. V shed 0 bases and J shed 1 base, with 7 bases lying between them. For the CDR3, the DNA is TGTGCCAGCAGTTACTCGAGGCAGGCCAAAAACATTCAGTACTTC. It codes for CASSYSRQAKNIQYF.

This rearrangement joins TRBV28 to TRBJ2-3; D unclear. The CDR3 extends over 15 amino acids. Trimming shortened V by 4 bases and J by 6 bases, and 17 bases separated the two germline ends. The germline gives CDR1 MDHEN, CDR2 SYDVKM. The CDR3 region has the DNA TGTGCCAGCAGTTCCCCCGACCCCCGATGGGATACGCAGTATTTT. Protein product: CASSSPDPRWDTQYF.

The rearrangement uses TRBV7-9 and TRBJ1-1; D not certain. This CDR3 is 14 amino acids long. V was pared by 3 bases and J by 0 bases, with 8 bases between. Germline V gene data show CDR1 as SEHNR and CDR2 as FQNEAQ (reference sequence). The CDR3 sequence: CASSLWGVNTEAFF. The CDR3 DNA reads TGTGCCAGCAGCTTGTGGGGAGTGAACACTGAAGCTTTCTTT.

This clonotype was observed a few times. This rearrangement joins TRBV10-3 to TRBJ1-3; D is undetermined. The CDR3 spans 15 residues. In germline, CDR1 is ENHRY, CDR2 SYGVKD. V was cut by 0 bases and J by 0 bases, with 6 bases left in between. CDR3 in amino acids: CAISESTGSGNTIYF. The CDR3, as DNA: TGTGCCATCAGTGAGTCGACCGGCTCTGGAAACACCATATATTTT.

This clonotype was counted between two and nine times. CDR3 nucleotides: TGTGCCAGCAGCCGCCTGGAGGGTGGCTACACCTTC. Amino acids: CASSRLEGGYTF. The rearrangement links TRBV5-5 to TRBJ1-2, with D unclear. Trimming cost V 4 bases and J 7 bases, with 11 bases left between them. Per germline, CDR1 SGHKS and CDR2 YYEKEE (reference sequence). This CDR3 contains 12 residues.

V usage is TRBV12-3 or TRBV12-4 and J usage is TRBJ2-1; TRBD2 agrees at 9 bases. V was pared by 4 bases and J by 6 bases, with 7 bases of the junction left unmatched. This CDR3 region has 15 residues. The CDR3 nucleotides read TGTGCCAGCAGTTGGACTAGCGCGAGGGGCAATGAGCAGTTCTTC. Protein sequence: CASSWTSARGNEQFF.

This clonotype was seen at least ten times. The V call is TRBV5-1, the J call TRBJ2-1, with D perhaps matching TRBD2 (5 bases). Trimming removed 2 bases at V and 6 bases at J, with 15 bases between. The CDR3 extends over 15 amino acids. Germline CDR1 and CDR2: SGHRS and YFSETQ. The CDR3 DNA sequence: TGCGCCAGCAGCTTTGTAGCTAGCCCGGTCAATGAGCAGTTCTTC. Residues: CASSFVASPVNEQFF.

This clonotype appeared a few times. The CDR3 sequence is CASSKGQGGTLEQYF. DNA of the CDR3: TGCGCCAGCAGCAAGGGACAGGGAGGCACCCTGGAGCAGTACTTC. This chain connects TRBV5-1 to TRBJ2-7; the match to TRBD1 covers 9 bases. This CDR3 has 15 residues. Per the germline V gene, CDR1 is SGHRS and CDR2 is YFSETQ. The V and J ends lost 4 bases and 7 bases, in that order; junction bases with no gene match: 12.

CDR3 in amino acids: CASRPIQGAGTEAFF. DNA of the CDR3: TGTGCCAGCAGGCCAATACAGGGGGCGGGGACTGAAGCTTTCTTT. The chain couples TRBV28 to TRBJ1-1; 9 bases map to TRBD1. The CDR3 runs 15 residues. CDR1 is MDHEN, CDR2 SYDVKM, per germline. The V segment lost 6 bases and the J segment 5 bases; nucleotides outside the gene matches: 10.

This clonotype was picked up a small number of times. The chain combines TRBV7-8 with TRBJ1-3; no clear D gene. Trimming cost V 6 bases and J 4 bases, with 19 bases left between them. CDR3 length: 16 residues. Per the germline V gene, CDR1 is SGHVS and CDR2 is FQNEAQ. DNA of the CDR3: TGTGCCAGCAGACCGGAGATCGATCGACTCGGAAACACCATATATTTT. This gives the protein CASRPEIDRLGNTIYF.

V is TRBV20-1 and J is TRBJ2-1; 10 bases map to TRBD1. Unmatched junction bases numbered 11, after V lost 5 bases and J lost 4 bases. Germline V CDR1 and CDR2: DFQATT, SNEGSKA (reference sequence). The CDR3 contains 16 residues. CDR3 DNA sequence: TGCAGTGCTCGGACGGGACAGGGGTTCGGGTACAATGAGCAGTTCTTC. This encodes CSARTGQGFGYNEQFF.

The J gene is TRBJ2-1, the V gene TRBV2; maybe TRBD1 (5 bases). The CDR3 extends over 15 amino acids. V lost 8 bases to trimming and J lost 8 bases, with 22 bases between them. The germline gives CDR1 SNHLY, CDR2 FYNNEI. The CDR3 loop reads CASLFQGILRDEQFF. The CDR3 DNA is TGTGCCAGCCTCTTCCAGGGTATCCTTAGGGATGAGCAGTTCTTC.

The rearrangement links TRBV4-2 to TRBJ2-6, with a possible D match to TRBD2 (5 bases). This CDR3 is built from 19 residues. Germline CDR1 and CDR2: LGHNA and YNFKEQ. The V gene lost 0 bases and the J gene lost 0 bases, with 15 bases spanning the gap. The CDR3 sequence: CASSQEVRGLDSGANVLTF. CDR3 nucleotide sequence: TGTGCCAGCAGCCAAGAGGTCCGGGGTCTCGACTCTGGGGCCAACGTCCTGACTTTC.

The genes are TRBV20-1 and TRBJ2-7, with no clear D. CDR1 is DFQATT, CDR2 SNEGSKA, per germline (reference sequence). The V gene lost 4 bases and the J gene lost 2 bases, with 9 bases spanning the gap. The CDR3 covers 12 residues. The CDR3 region is CSAIPLTYEQYF. The CDR3, as DNA: TGCAGTGCTATTCCACTTACCTACGAGCAGTACTTC.